What follows is one TCR beta chain and its context. This specimen comes from a study of T cell clonotyping in hematopoietic cell transplantation. Germline loops: CDR1 SEHNR, CDR2 FQNEAQ (reference sequence). Trimming removed 4 bases at V and 2 bases at J, with 9 bases between. The CDR3 consists of 13 residues. Generated by immunoSEQ multiplex PCR, the TCRdb table keeps only in-frame clones and is missing some. The data hold around 9,800 clones, with around 86% observed a single time. Specimen: PBMCs, collected 180 days after allogeneic stem cell transplant. The V call is TRBV7-9, the J call TRBJ2-7; either TRBD1 or TRBD2 may fit D (5 bases each). The clonotype comes from a male patient between 60 and 69 years old who had an allogeneic stem cell transplant from an unrelated donor, so the T cells may come from the graft donor. Some clones in this sample may be carry-over from other donors' samples. The CDR3 reads CASSSRGPYEQYF. The CDR3 region has the DNA TGTGCCAGCAGCTCAAGGGGACCCTACGAGCAGTACTTC.